This TCR beta chain was documented in a study of cytomegalovirus exposure and HLA in healthy donors. Study results and limitations: In an earlier analysis, in some 500 donors, most V segments appeared productive either ~87% or ~30% of the time. Further analysis was carried out later, and it showed several of the most significant clusters appearing linked to common viral pathogens.

Researchers ran the PCR with 60 Vbeta and 13 Jbeta primers. The data were produced by immunoSEQ multiplex PCR, yet TCRdb's version contains in-frame clones alone and is incomplete. The data show 250,000 or so clones, with 85% seen just once and over 1% held by the top ten. As for this clone: No antigen is known for it.

This CDR3 has 14 amino acids. In germline, CDR1 is SGHNT, CDR2 YYREEE (reference sequence). Trimming removed 4 bases at V and 4 bases at J, with 12 bases between. The sequencing input was PBMCs. This clonotype originated in a human donor in good health. The chain combines TRBV5-4 with TRBJ1-3; maybe TRBD1 (5 bases). CDR3 DNA sequence: TGTGCCAGCAGCCATAGGGGAACAGGAAACACCATATATTTT. It translates to CASSHRGTGNTIYF.